This T cell receptor (beta chain) was recorded in a study of blood T cells in healthy people across ages. This clonotype was seen more than once but under ten times. The target antigen is unknown. The authors ran a second PCR of about 7 to 11 cycles using a sample-barcoded 5' primer and a J-beta primer mix. TCRdb re-analysed the 5' RACE reads in MiXCR, keeping a single row per CDR3 protein. Here the sample spans about 780,000 distinct CDR3 sequences, 46% being singletons. Overall study findings and caveats: Since the PBMCs were unsorted, naive and antigen-experienced cells could not be conclusively compared.

This TCR came from an elderly man in good health. The source material was blood.

The CDR3 sequence: CSAAERTGVGTEAFF. The CDR3 nucleotides read TGCAGTGCGGCGGAACGGACAGGGGTTGGCACTGAAGCTTTCTTT. This chain links TRBV20-1 with TRBJ1-1; 9 bases align to TRBD1. CDR1 and CDR2 from the germline V gene are DFQATT and SNEGSKA (reference sequence). With V trimmed by 6 bases and J by 4 bases, 12 bases remained unmatched. The CDR3 loop spans 15 amino acids.